This T cell receptor (beta chain) is from a study of shared clonotypes between healthy human individuals. Study-wide points: Clonotypes that were shared across a handful of donors made up around 5% of naive CD4 clonotypes.

Assay execution proceeded at the deep level. Profiling relied on immunoSEQ multiplex PCR, and the TCRdb table lists in-frame clones only, not all of them. The sample has approximately 1.5 million clones, around 98.5% seen once. On this clone itself: Its antigen remains unknown.

Material: naive CD4+ T cells sorted from blood. The sample's subset: CD45RA+ positively selected. This TCR derives from a man aged 25 to 45 in good health.

CDR3 residues: CASSEVRGTSDGYTF. In DNA, the CDR3 is TGTGCCAGCAGTGAAGTTAGAGGGACCTCCGATGGCTACACCTTC. The V gene is TRBV2, the J gene TRBJ1-2, with TRBD1 as a possible D gene (5 bases). Looked up from germline, CDR1 is SNHLY and CDR2 is FYNNEI. V shed 1 base and J shed 6 bases, with 15 bases lying between them. This CDR3 comprises 15 residues.